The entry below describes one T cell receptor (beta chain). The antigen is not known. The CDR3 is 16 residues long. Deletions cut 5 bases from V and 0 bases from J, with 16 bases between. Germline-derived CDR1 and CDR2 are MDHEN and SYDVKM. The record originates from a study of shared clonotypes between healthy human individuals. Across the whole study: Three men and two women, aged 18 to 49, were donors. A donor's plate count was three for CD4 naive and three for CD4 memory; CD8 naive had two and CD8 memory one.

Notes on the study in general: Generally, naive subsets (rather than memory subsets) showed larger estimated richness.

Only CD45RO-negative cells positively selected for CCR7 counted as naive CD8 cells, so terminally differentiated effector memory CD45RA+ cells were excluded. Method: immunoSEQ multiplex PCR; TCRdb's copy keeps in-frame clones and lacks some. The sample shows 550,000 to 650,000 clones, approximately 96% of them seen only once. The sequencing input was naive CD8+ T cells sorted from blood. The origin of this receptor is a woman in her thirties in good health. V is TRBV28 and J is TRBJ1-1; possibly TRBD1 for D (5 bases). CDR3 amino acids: CASSGIGVRMNTEAFF. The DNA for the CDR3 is TGTGCCAGCAGTGGTATAGGGGTACGGATGAACACTGAAGCTTTCTTT.